This passage covers 27 T cell receptor beta chains from one sample sequenced in a study of shared clonotypes between healthy human individuals. Method: immunoSEQ multiplex PCR; TCRdb's copy keeps in-frame clones and lacks some. The repertoire includes about 1.1 million clones, 60% to 80% of them detected once, and 0.89% sits in the top ten. Sample: memory CD4+ T cells from PBMCs. Regarding subset: CD45RA-negative fraction. The receptors come from a man between 18 and 29 years old in good health. Some clones in this sample may be carry-over from other donors' samples.

As regards this clone: This could be a read error, since a much larger clone is one nucleotide away. The J gene is TRBJ2-3, the V gene TRBV6-1; 10 bases align to TRBD2. Trimming cost V 5 bases and J 4 bases; bases outside gene matches: 3. The germline V gene has CDR1 MNHNS and CDR2 SASEGT. The CDR3 has 14 residues. CDR3 sequence reads: CASSSSGRSDTQYF. Here the CDR3 DNA reads TGTGCCAGCAGTTCTAGCGGGAGATCAGATACGCAGTATTTT.

This clone was recorded at least ten times. The V gene is TRBV7-9, the J gene TRBJ1-3; D is possibly TRBD1 (6 bases). Germline CDR1 is SEHNR and CDR2 is FQNEAQ (reference sequence). The CDR3 extends over 15 amino acids. Deletions cut 5 bases from V and 4 bases from J, with 15 bases between. CDR3 in DNA: TGTGCCAGCAGCCCAAAACACAGGGAAGGAAACACCATATATTTT. As protein: CASSPKHREGNTIYF.

The chain has TRBV18 and TRBJ1-1, with D perhaps matching TRBD1 (6 bases). The CDR3 sequence is 16 residues long. Trimming cost V 2 bases and J 4 bases, with 17 bases left between them. In germline, CDR1 is KGHSH, CDR2 LQKENI. Here the CDR3 reads CASSPGGWRVSTEAFF. Written as DNA, the CDR3 is TGTGCCAGCTCACCAGGGGGCTGGAGGGTAAGCACTGAAGCTTTCTTT.

The chain carries TRBV10-3 and TRBJ1-2; D may be TRBD1 (6 bases). The germline V and J ends were trimmed by 6 bases and 0 bases, with 11 bases remaining between them. CDR1 and CDR2 from the germline V gene are ENHRY and SYGVKD. CDR3 size: 14 residues. The CDR3 region is CAIRGQQTNYGYTF. In DNA, the CDR3 is TGTGCCATCAGAGGACAGCAGACTAACTATGGCTACACCTTC.

V usage is TRBV20-1 and J usage is TRBJ2-3; no firm D call. Germline V gene data show CDR1 as DFQATT and CDR2 as SNEGSKA (reference sequence). The V end lost 5 bases, the J end lost 9 bases, and 9 bases lay between the germline ends. CDR3 size: 10 residues. CDR3 coding DNA: TGCAGTGCTCCCCCAGGCACGCAGTATTTT. Protein product: CSAPPGTQYF.

This clone has just a few counts. The chain employs TRBV9 and TRBJ1-2, with D possibly TRBD1 on 6 matching bases. The V end lost 0 bases, the J end lost 7 bases, and 13 bases lay between the germline ends. The CDR3 is 14 residues long. Germline V gives CDR1 SGDLS, CDR2 YYNGEE. CDR3 DNA sequence: TGTGCCAGCAGCGTAGGAAGACAGGCGGCTGGCTACACCTTC. This translates into CASSVGRQAAGYTF.

This clone was observed a handful of times. Other DNA sequences from this sample encode an identical CDR3 as well. The chain recombines TRBV7-9 with TRBJ2-7; D not resolved. V lost 2 bases and J 5 bases, leaving 13 bases between the germline ends. Germline CDR1 is SEHNR and CDR2 is FQNEAQ (reference sequence). The CDR3 is 14 amino acids. CDR3 sequence: CASSLSGREDEQYF. Here the CDR3 DNA reads TGTGCCAGCAGCTTATCAGGTAGAGAGGACGAGCAGTACTTC.

As to this clone: A read error may produce the germline difference seen at one junction end. This chain links TRBV29-1 with TRBJ2-1, with D hard to call. Germline CDR1 SQVTM, CDR2 ANQGSEA. The length of the CDR3 is 13 residues. The DNA of the CDR3 is TGCAGCGTTCAAGATAGTCTATACAATGAGCAGTTCTTC. This sequence encodes CSVQDSLYNEQFF.

The rearrangement links TRBV28 to TRBJ2-7; 8 bases line up with TRBD2. V dropped 7 bases and J dropped 6; count of bases not matched to a gene: 11. The germline gives CDR1 MDHEN, CDR2 SYDVKM. The CDR3 has 14 amino acids. In DNA form, the CDR3 reads TGTGCCAGCATAGTATCAGGGGCGGGAGGCGAGCAGTACTTC. Translating gives CASIVSGAGGEQYF. Complete variable domain (other parts from reference TRBV28 and TRBJ2-7): DVKVTQSSRYLVKRTGEKVFLECVQDMDHENMFWYRQDPGLGLRLIYFSYDVKMKEKGDIPEGYSVSREKKERFSLILESASTNQTSMYLCASIVSGAGGEQYFGPGTRLTVT.

This rearrangement joins TRBV7-9 to TRBJ1-2; D uncertain. The CDR3 extends over 13 amino acids. Germline V CDR1 and CDR2: SEHNR, FQNEAQ (reference sequence). The V end was cut by 2 bases, the J end by 10 bases, with 14 bases between. The CDR3 DNA reads TGTGCCAGCAGCTTACTAGCGGAATGGGTCTACACCTTC. It is translated as CASSLLAEWVYTF.

The DNA of the CDR3 is TGCGCCAGCAGCCCGGGGGGGTATTCCAACGTCCTGACTTTC. It translates to CASSPGGYSNVLTF. The chain couples TRBV5-1 to TRBJ2-6; 8 bases map to TRBD2. The junction had 5 bases not matched to a gene; V was cut back by 4 bases and J by 8 bases. The CDR3 consists of 14 residues. The germline gives CDR1 SGHRS, CDR2 YFSETQ.

This chain joins TRBV5-1 and TRBJ1-1, with 9 bases fitting TRBD1. This CDR3 has 14 residues. V lost 4 bases and J lost 3; bases outside the gene matches: 4. The V gene's germline CDR1 is SGHRS and CDR2 YFSETQ. CDR3 amino acids: CASSGQGSDTEAFF. The DNA of the CDR3 is TGCGCCAGCAGCGGACAGGGGTCGGACACTGAAGCTTTCTTT.

The chain employs TRBV7-2 and TRBJ1-5; possible D gene TRBD1, 6 bases. Germline V gives CDR1 SGHTA, CDR2 FQGNSA. Trimming stripped 1 base from V and 6 bases from J, with 10 bases between. This CDR3 comprises 14 residues. CDR3 protein: CASSLGGAGQPQHF. CDR3 nucleotide sequence: TGTGCCAGCAGCTTAGGGGGGGCGGGTCAGCCCCAGCATTTT.

CDR3 amino acids: CASSETRNIQYF. As DNA, the CDR3 is TGCGCCAGTTCCGAGACTAGGAACATTCAGTACTTC. The gene calls are TRBV5-1 and TRBJ2-4, with a tentative D call TRBD2 (6 bases). Germline-derived CDR1 and CDR2 are SGHRS and YFSETQ. The CDR3 is 12 amino acids. Trimming removed 8 bases from V and 7 bases from J, with 13 bases in between.

The chain uses TRBV18 and TRBJ2-6, with TRBD1 identical over 8 bases. Germline V CDR1 and CDR2: KGHSH, LQKENI. The CDR3 spans 16 residues. V shed 5 bases, J shed 4 bases, and the junction held 7 bases outside the gene matches. CDR3 sequence reads: CASSRQGQAGANVLTF. CDR3 nucleotide sequence: TGTGCCAGCTCAAGACAGGGACAGGCCGGGGCCAACGTCCTGACTTTC. The full variable domain, in which reference TRBV18 and TRBJ2-6 provide the parts outside the CDR3, is NAGVMQNPRHLVRRRGQEARLRCSPMKGHSHVYWYRQLPEEGLKFMVYLQKENIIDESGMPKERFSAEFPKEGPSILRIQQVVRGDSAAYFCASSRQGQAGANVLTFGAGSRLTVL.

This clone has only one observation. The same CDR3 also results from other DNA sequences found in this sample. This chain joins TRBV18 and TRBJ2-7; D is unresolved. Germline CDR1 and CDR2: KGHSH and LQKENI. CDR3 length: 14 amino acids. Deletions cut 3 bases from V and 0 bases from J, with 9 bases between. The CDR3: CASSPGRNSYEQYF. DNA for the CDR3: TGTGCCAGCTCACCGGGCAGGAACTCCTACGAGCAGTACTTC. Supplemented by reference TRBV18 and TRBJ2-7, the full variable domain reads NAGVMQNPRHLVRRRGQEARLRCSPMKGHSHVYWYRQLPEEGLKFMVYLQKENIIDESGMPKERFSAEFPKEGPSILRIQQVVRGDSAAYFCASSPGRNSYEQYFGPGTRLTVT.

This chain uses TRBV13 with TRBJ2-7; unclear D gene. Germline CDR1 PRHDT, CDR2 FYEKMQ (reference sequence). CDR3 length: 13 residues. V gave up 6 bases and J gave up 5 bases, with 14 bases separating them. The DNA of the CDR3 is TGTGCCAGCAGTCCCCTGTTTTCCCACGAGCAGTACTTC. It translates to CASSPLFSHEQYF.

This chain joins TRBV7-9 and TRBJ1-2, with D unresolved. The CDR3 extends over 15 amino acids. Trimming stripped 2 bases from V and 4 bases from J, with 14 bases between. Germline V gene sequence: CDR1 SEHNR, CDR2 FQNEAQ (reference sequence). The CDR3 DNA reads as TGTGCCAGCAGCTTAACGAGCCTAGGCTCCTATGGCTACACCTTC. It is translated as CASSLTSLGSYGYTF.

The chain joins TRBV5-4 to TRBJ2-1; D may be TRBD2 (5 bases). Germline CDR1 SGHNT, CDR2 YYREEE (reference sequence). Trimming took 1 base from V and 0 from J, leaving 14 bases between them. The CDR3 is 17 residues long. CDR3 sequence reads: CASSLSASGSSYNEQFF. CDR3 DNA: TGTGCCAGCAGCTTGTCGGCGAGCGGCAGCTCCTACAATGAGCAGTTCTTC.

This chain links TRBV28 with TRBJ1-2; D perhaps matches TRBD1 (5 bases). The germline CDR1 and CDR2 sequences are MDHEN and SYDVKM. V was clipped by 7 bases and J by 7 bases, with 19 bases between them. The CDR3 contains 14 residues. Here the CDR3 reads CASTFLGGYSGYTF. DNA for the CDR3: TGTGCCAGCACCTTCCTCGGGGGGTACAGTGGCTACACCTTC.

The chain uses TRBV4-2 and TRBJ2-1; TRBD2 aligns across 8 bases. This CDR3 is 16 amino acids long. Germline V gives CDR1 LGHNA, CDR2 YNFKEQ. J gave up 7 bases and V 0 bases, and 8 bases lay outside the gene matches. Here the CDR3 DNA reads TGTGCCAGCAGCCAAGATCGGGAGCGGGGGAAAAATGAGCAGTTCTTC. Translated: CASSQDRERGKNEQFF.

The rearrangement links TRBV7-2 to TRBJ1-1; TRBD1 matches at 7 bases. This CDR3 has 17 residues. The germline gives CDR1 SGHTA, CDR2 FQGNSA. V gave up 8 bases and J gave up 5 bases; unmatched junction bases: 20. The CDR3 reads CASGSAFRQGGRTEAFF. Here the CDR3 DNA reads TGTGCCAGCGGCTCCGCCTTCCGACAGGGAGGAAGGACTGAAGCTTTCTTT.

The genes are TRBV5-6 and TRBJ2-7; D is tentatively TRBD1 or TRBD2 (5 bases each). Germline values: CDR1 SGHDT, CDR2 YYEEEE. The length of the CDR3 is 14 residues. Trimming took off 4 bases at V and 2 bases at J, with 13 bases between the two ends. This CDR3 reads CASSQGPAAYEQYF. CDR3 DNA: TGTGCCAGCAGCCAGGGACCTGCTGCCTACGAGCAGTACTTC.

This clone showed up many times. The gene calls are TRBV6-4 and TRBJ2-7; unclear D gene. CDR1 is MRHNA, CDR2 SNTAGT, per germline. The CDR3 is 16 residues long. V gave up 5 bases and J gave up 1 base, with 18 bases separating them. CDR3 in amino acids: CASSHQPPAGSYEQYF. The CDR3 DNA follows: TGTGCCAGCAGTCACCAGCCTCCGGCCGGATCCTACGAGCAGTACTTC.

The chain links TRBV29-1 to TRBJ2-4; D unresolved. The CDR3 spans 14 residues. V was trimmed by 6 bases and J by 1 base, leaving 13 bases between them. The germline gives CDR1 SQVTM, CDR2 ANQGSEA. The CDR3 protein is CSVLLVGAKNIQYF. In DNA form, the CDR3 reads TGCAGCGTACTATTAGTCGGGGCCAAAAACATTCAGTACTTC.

This clone was picked up one time. The V gene is TRBV7-9, the J gene TRBJ1-2; 8 bases align to TRBD1. The CDR3 extends over 14 amino acids. The V segment lost 5 bases and the J segment 4 bases; nucleotides outside the gene matches: 6. Germline V CDR1 and CDR2: SEHNR, FQNEAQ (reference sequence). CDR3 sequence (DNA): TGTGCCAGCAGCGTAATGGGACAGGCCTATGGCTACACCTTC. It translates to CASSVMGQAYGYTF.

The gene calls are TRBV28 and TRBJ1-5; D unresolved. The V and J ends lost 5 bases and 3 bases respectively, with 11 bases between them. The CDR3 consists of 14 residues. CDR1 is MDHEN and CDR2 is SYDVKM in the germline V gene. The CDR3 protein is CASSPSHTNQPQHF. As DNA, the CDR3 is TGTGCCAGCAGTCCCTCCCACACCAATCAGCCCCAGCATTTT.